Below are 27 T cell receptor beta chains sequenced from a single sample in a study of technical replicates of blood from a few donors. Sequencing was performed with immunoSEQ multiplex PCR; in TCRdb, only in-frame clones are kept and a portion is missing. The data show around 89,000 clones, just under 95% seen once. Sequenced material: T cells isolated from PBMCs. These receptor sequences come from a human donor in good health.

This chain connects TRBV7-2 to TRBJ2-3, with no clear D. Germline CDR1 SGHTA, CDR2 FQGNSA. V dropped 1 base and J dropped 2 bases, with 7 bases sitting between them. CDR3 size: 14 residues. CDR3 DNA: TGTGCCAGCAGCTTAGTGGGCCTCACAGATACGCAGTATTTT. Residues: CASSLVGLTDTQYF.

This clone was seen just once. J is TRBJ2-7 and V is TRBV12-5; 7 nucleotides line up with TRBD2. Germline CDR1 reads LGHNT; CDR2 reads FRNRAP. The CDR3 length is 17 residues. Losses at the gene ends were 1 base for V and 0 bases for J; bases not matched to a gene: 9. This CDR3 reads CASGLGPTGGGSYEQYF. The CDR3 region has the DNA TGTGCTAGTGGTTTGGGCCCGACGGGAGGCGGCTCCTACGAGCAGTACTTC.

The rearrangement links TRBV11-1 to TRBJ2-1, with D perhaps TRBD2 (5 bases). V lost 1 base and J lost 6, with 13 bases in between. Per germline, CDR1 SGHAT and CDR2 FQDESV (reference sequence). CDR3 length equals 15 residues. The CDR3, as DNA: TGTGCCAGCAGCTTAGGCGGGCCGGGATTCAATGAGCAGTTCTTC. Protein sequence: CASSLGGPGFNEQFF.

The rearrangement uses TRBV19 and TRBJ2-5, with 9 bases fitting TRBD1. Germline CDR1 LNHDA, CDR2 SQIVND (reference sequence). Germline trimming cut 4 bases from V and 7 bases from J; bases unmatched to any gene: 7. The CDR3 has 14 residues. The CDR3 region has the DNA TGTGCCAGTAGTACGGGACAGGGAATGGGGACCCAGTACTTC. This codes for CASSTGQGMGTQYF.

This chain uses TRBV29-1 with TRBJ2-7; 7 nucleotides line up with TRBD1. The J segment lost 3 bases and the V segment lost 4 bases, leaving 6 bases of the junction unmatched. Per the germline V gene, CDR1 is SQVTM and CDR2 is ANQGSEA. This CDR3 comprises 13 residues. The CDR3 DNA is TGCAGCGTTGTTGAGGGGGCCTTCTACGAGCAGTACTTC. As protein: CSVVEGAFYEQYF.

The chain has TRBV5-1 and TRBJ2-5, with 10 bases lining up with TRBD2. CDR3 length: 16 residues. Losses at the gene ends were 1 base for V and 5 bases for J; bases not matched to a gene: 8. Per the germline V gene, CDR1 is SGHRS and CDR2 is YFSETQ. The CDR3 spells CASSLLSGGTGETQYF. CDR3 nucleotide sequence: TGCGCCAGCAGCTTGCTTAGCGGGGGGACGGGGGAGACCCAGTACTTC.

V usage is TRBV6-5 and J usage is TRBJ1-5; D remains unclear. The V and J ends lost 2 bases and 3 bases respectively, with 5 bases between them. Per germline, CDR1 MNHEY and CDR2 SVGAGI. The CDR3 spans 13 residues. The DNA for the CDR3 is TGTGCCAGCAGTTACAGACACAATCAGCCCCAGCATTTT. Its protein product is CASSYRHNQPQHF.

In its sample, this clone ranks as medium-sized (0.01 to 0.1%). The chain couples TRBV2 to TRBJ1-4; weak D call: TRBD1 (5 bases). Germline loops: CDR1 SNHLY, CDR2 FYNNEI. Trimming took 11 bases from V and 8 from J, leaving 15 bases between them. The CDR3 sequence is 12 residues long. The CDR3 spells CASQGAGEKLFF. The CDR3 DNA reads TGTGCCTCGCAAGGGGCAGGAGAAAAACTGTTTTTT.

V and J are TRBV5-1 and TRBJ2-5; TRBD2 matches 7 bases. Germline V gene data show CDR1 as SGHRS and CDR2 as YFSETQ. The junction had 10 bases not matched to a gene; V was cut back by 1 base and J by 4 bases. The CDR3 totals 16 residues. CDR3 region: CASSLYGTKGGETQYF. The CDR3 DNA is TGCGCCAGCAGCTTGTACGGGACTAAGGGCGGAGAGACCCAGTACTTC.

J is TRBJ2-2 and V is TRBV7-9, with TRBD2 matching over 10 bases. Germline CDR1 SEHNR, CDR2 FQNEAQ (reference sequence). The V segment lost 1 base and the J segment 2 bases; nucleotides outside the gene matches: 10. The CDR3 covers 19 residues. This CDR3 reads CASSLDRLAGGLNTGELFF. CDR3 coding DNA: TGTGCCAGCAGCTTAGATCGGTTAGCGGGGGGCCTTAACACCGGGGAGCTGTTTTTT.

The rearrangement uses TRBV25-1 and TRBJ2-3; 11 bases align to TRBD2. V trimming: 6 bases; J trimming: 2 bases; junction bases outside the gene matches: 7. The CDR3 contains 16 residues. Germline CDR1 is MGHDK and CDR2 is SYGVNS. CDR3 nucleotide sequence: TGTGCCAGCAGGGCGGGACTAGCGGAGATCACAGATACGCAGTATTTT. This translates into CASRAGLAEITDTQYF.

The chain employs TRBV6-6 and TRBJ2-2; D might be TRBD1 (6 bases). The CDR3 consists of 15 residues. With 1 base removed from V and 3 bases from J, the gap between germline ends came to 9 bases. In germline, CDR1 is MNHNY, CDR2 SVGAGI (reference sequence). CDR3 residues: CASSYLAGDTGELFF. In DNA, the CDR3 is TGTGCCAGCAGTTACTTGGCAGGGGACACCGGGGAGCTGTTTTTT.

This chain uses TRBV5-4 with TRBJ2-2; D might be TRBD1 (5 bases). Trimming removed 4 bases from V and 2 bases from J, with 15 bases in between. CDR1 is SGHNT and CDR2 is YYREEE in the germline V gene (reference sequence). The CDR3 totals 16 residues. CDR3 nucleotide sequence: TGTGCCAGCAGCCCGGCGTGGCAGGGAAACACCGGGGAGCTGTTTTTT. Encoded protein: CASSPAWQGNTGELFF.

V is TRBV11-3 and J is TRBJ2-7, with D perhaps matching TRBD1 (6 bases). V gave up 4 bases and J gave up 2 bases, with 18 bases separating them. Germline V gene sequence: CDR1 SGHNT, CDR2 YENEEA. This CDR3 comprises 16 residues. In DNA, the CDR3 is TGTGCCAGCAGCTCCCGAAGGAACAGGGCGCCCTACGAGCAGTACTTC. It encodes CASSSRRNRAPYEQYF. The full variable domain, with the rest looked up from reference TRBV11-3 and TRBJ2-7, is EAGVVQSPRYKIIEKKQPVAFWCNPISGHNTLYWYLQNLGQGPELLIRYENEEAVDDSQLPKDRFSAERLKGVDSTLKIQPAELGDSAVYLCASSSRRNRAPYEQYFGPGTRLTVT.

The chain has TRBV5-1 and TRBJ2-1, with D possibly being TRBD1 (6 bases). Germline V gene sequence: CDR1 SGHRS, CDR2 YFSETQ. Trimming took off 4 bases at V and 7 bases at J, with 9 bases between the two ends. The CDR3 has 12 residues. DNA of the CDR3: TGCGCCAGCAGCCTCACAGGGAATGAGCAGTTCTTC. Its protein is CASSLTGNEQFF. Supplemented by reference TRBV5-1 and TRBJ2-1, the full variable domain reads KAGVTQTPRYLIKTRGQQVTLSCSPISGHRSVSWYQQTPGQGLQFLFEYFSETQRNKGNFPGRFSGRQFSNSRSEMNVSTLELGDSALYLCASSLTGNEQFFGPGTRLTVL.

This clone was seen a few times. The chain links TRBV30 to TRBJ1-4, with 7 bases fitting TRBD1. CDR3 size: 16 residues. The ends lost 1 base at V and 0 bases at J; junction bases unmatched: 5. Germline V CDR1 and CDR2: GTSNPN, SVGIG (reference sequence). The CDR3 protein is CAWSAGQVTTNEKLFF. The CDR3 DNA follows: TGTGCCTGGAGTGCTGGACAGGTCACAACTAATGAAAAACTGTTTTTT.

The chain carries TRBV4-1 and TRBJ2-3; perhaps TRBD1 as D (6 bases). This CDR3 has 15 amino acids. V was clipped by 10 bases and J by 7 bases, with 24 bases between them. The germline V gene has CDR1 MGHRA and CDR2 YSYEKL. The CDR3 coding sequence is TGCGCCACCTCATACTTAGGGGGAGATCGAAATACGCAGTATTTT. Translation: CATSYLGGDRNTQYF.

The V call is TRBV18, the J call TRBJ1-5, with D unresolved. The ends were cut back, 4 bases at V and 1 base at J, with 5 bases in the middle. This CDR3 is 13 amino acids long. Germline V gene lookup returns CDR1 KGHSH and CDR2 LQKENI. In nucleotides, the CDR3 is TGTGCCAGCTCACAAGAGAGCAATCAGCCCCAGCATTTT. This translates into CASSQESNQPQHF.

This chain links TRBV2 with TRBJ2-7; 8 bases match TRBD1. V lost 6 bases and J lost 3; bases outside the gene matches: 7. Germline CDR1 SNHLY, CDR2 FYNNEI. The CDR3 consists of 14 residues. CDR3 nucleotide sequence: TGTGCCAGCAGCCCGGACAGGGTCGACTACGAGCAGTACTTC. Translation: CASSPDRVDYEQYF.

J is TRBJ1-1 and V is TRBV6-6; 7 nucleotides line up with TRBD1. The germline V gene encodes CDR1 MNHNY and CDR2 SVGAGI (reference sequence). V lost 2 bases, J lost 6 bases, and 3 bases stayed unmatched. The CDR3 is 13 residues long. CDR3 amino acids: CASSYPQGAEAFF. Here the CDR3 DNA reads TGTGCCAGCAGTTACCCGCAGGGGGCTGAAGCTTTCTTT.

This clone occurred a few times. The chain is built from TRBV11-1 and TRBJ1-6; the D gene is possibly TRBD1 (5 bases). Germline CDR1 is SGHAT and CDR2 is FQDESV (reference sequence). There are 13 residues in the CDR3. V lost 1 base and J lost 9, with 7 bases in between. CDR3 coding DNA: TGTGCCAGCAGCTTAGGGACATTTTCACCCCTCCACTTT. Translation gives CASSLGTFSPLHF. Full variable domain (missing parts from reference TRBV11-1 and TRBJ1-6): EAEVAQSPRYKITEKSQAVAFWCDPISGHATLYWYRQILGQGPELLVQFQDESVVDDSQLPKDRFSAERLKGVDSTLKIQPAELGDSAMYLCASSLGTFSPLHFGNGTRLTVT.

The chain carries TRBV15 and TRBJ1-1; the D is unclear. The CDR3 covers 12 residues. V gave up 4 bases and J gave up 8 bases, with 11 bases separating them. Per the germline V gene, CDR1 is LNHNV and CDR2 is YYDKDF (reference sequence). The CDR3 DNA reads as TGTGCCACCAGCACCATTGACTCAGAAGCTTTCTTT. As protein: CATSTIDSEAFF.

The chain joins TRBV25-1 to TRBJ2-1; tentative D call: TRBD1 (6 bases). CDR1 and CDR2 (germline): MGHDK, SYGVNS. Trimming cost V 3 bases and J 6 bases, with 6 bases left between them. This CDR3 has 12 amino acids. The CDR3: CASSDRGNEQFF. CDR3 DNA sequence: TGTGCCAGCAGTGACAGGGGCAATGAGCAGTTCTTC.

The chain links TRBV6-1 to TRBJ1-5, with D possibly TRBD1 on 5 matching bases. V lost 6 bases and J lost 8, with 11 bases in between. Germline V gene sequence: CDR1 MNHNS, CDR2 SASEGT. The CDR3 runs 12 residues. The CDR3 DNA is TGTGCCAGCAGCCCGATACAGGAGCCCCAGCATTTT. Translated, it gives CASSPIQEPQHF.

The V gene is TRBV7-6, the J gene TRBJ2-7; possible D gene TRBD2, 5 bases. Deletions cut 1 base from V and 6 bases from J, with 19 bases between. The CDR3 is made up of 16 amino acids. Germline-derived CDR1 and CDR2 are SGHVS and FNYEAQ. CDR3 nucleotides: TGTGCCAGCAGCTTAGAAAACGGGATGGCAGGCAGCGAGCAGTACTTC. This codes for CASSLENGMAGSEQYF.

The CDR3 loop is CATKSRGRGEQYF. The CDR3 nucleotides read TGTGCCACCAAATCCAGGGGGCGAGGCGAGCAGTACTTC. The J gene is TRBJ2-7, the V gene TRBV15, with 8 bases aligning to TRBD1. The CDR3 is made up of 13 amino acids. J was trimmed by 6 bases and V by 7 bases; bases with no gene match: 8. Germline V gene lookup returns CDR1 LNHNV and CDR2 YYDKDF (reference sequence). Full variable domain (missing parts from reference TRBV15 and TRBJ2-7): DAMVIQNPRYQVTQFGKPVTLSCSQTLNHNVMYWYQQKSSQAPKLLFHYYDKDFNNEADTPDNFQSRRPNTSFCFLDIRSPGLGDTAMYLCATKSRGRGEQYFGPGTRLTVT.

The chain uses TRBV29-1 and TRBJ2-1, with 14 bases fitting TRBD2. The germline V gene encodes CDR1 SQVTM and CDR2 ANQGSEA. The CDR3 is 16 amino acids. The ends lost 6 bases at V and 3 bases at J; junction bases unmatched: 7. As DNA, the CDR3 is TGCAGCGTCGATAGGACTAGCGGGGGGAACTACAATGAGCAGTTCTTC. Amino acids: CSVDRTSGGNYNEQFF.